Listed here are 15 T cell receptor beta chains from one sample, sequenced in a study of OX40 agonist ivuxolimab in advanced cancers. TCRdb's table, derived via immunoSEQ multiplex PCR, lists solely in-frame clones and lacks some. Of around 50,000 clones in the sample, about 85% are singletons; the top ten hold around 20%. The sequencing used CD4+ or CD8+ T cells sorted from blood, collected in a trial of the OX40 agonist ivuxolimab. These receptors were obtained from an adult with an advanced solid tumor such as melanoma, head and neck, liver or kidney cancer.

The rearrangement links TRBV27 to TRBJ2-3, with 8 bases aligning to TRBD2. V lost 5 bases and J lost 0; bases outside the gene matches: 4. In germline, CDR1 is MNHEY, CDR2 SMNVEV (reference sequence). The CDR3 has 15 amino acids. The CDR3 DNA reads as TGTGCCAGCAGTCCCATAGCGGGAAGCACAGATACGCAGTATTTT. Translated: CASSPIAGSTDTQYF.

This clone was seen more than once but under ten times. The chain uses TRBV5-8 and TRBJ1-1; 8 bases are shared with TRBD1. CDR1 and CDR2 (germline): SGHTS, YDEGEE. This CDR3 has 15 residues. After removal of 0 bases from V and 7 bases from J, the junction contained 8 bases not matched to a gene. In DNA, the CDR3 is TGTGCCAGCAGCTTGGGGACCGTGACAGGGGATGAAGCTTTCTTT. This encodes CASSLGTVTGDEAFF.

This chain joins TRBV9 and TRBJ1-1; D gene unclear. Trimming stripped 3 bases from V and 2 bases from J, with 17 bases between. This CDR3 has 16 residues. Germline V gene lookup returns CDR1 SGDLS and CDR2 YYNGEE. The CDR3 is CASSGPRTEINTEAFF. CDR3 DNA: TGTGCCAGCAGCGGGCCCCGAACAGAAATAAACACTGAAGCTTTCTTT.

CDR3 sequence reads: CASSLPSTAEGSSTDTQYF. The CDR3 coding sequence is TGTGCCAGCAGCCTTCCGTCGACAGCGGAAGGCTCTAGCACAGATACGCAGTATTTT. This sequence joins TRBV4-2 and TRBJ2-3, with D perhaps assigned TRBD1 or TRBD2 (5 bases each). The CDR3 totals 19 residues. CDR1 LGHNA and CDR2 YNFKEQ come from the germline V gene. V was cut by 4 bases and J by 0 bases, with 23 bases left in between.

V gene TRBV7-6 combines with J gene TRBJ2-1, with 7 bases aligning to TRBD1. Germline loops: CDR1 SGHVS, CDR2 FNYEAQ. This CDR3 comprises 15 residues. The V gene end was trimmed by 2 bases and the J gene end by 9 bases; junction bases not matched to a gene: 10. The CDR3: CASSLIGYRGSEQFF. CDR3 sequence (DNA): TGTGCCAGCAGCTTAATCGGCTACAGGGGATCTGAGCAGTTCTTC.

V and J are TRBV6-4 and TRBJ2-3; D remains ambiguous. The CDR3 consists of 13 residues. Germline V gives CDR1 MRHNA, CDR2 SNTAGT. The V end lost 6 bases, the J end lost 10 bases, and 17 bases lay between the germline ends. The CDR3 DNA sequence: TGTGCCAGCAGATATGACAAGGGAACTTCGCAGTATTTT. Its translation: CASRYDKGTSQYF.

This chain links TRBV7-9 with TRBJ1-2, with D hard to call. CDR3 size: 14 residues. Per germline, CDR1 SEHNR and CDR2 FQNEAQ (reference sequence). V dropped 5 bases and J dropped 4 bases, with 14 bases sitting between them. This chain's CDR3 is CASSRDGDPYGYTF. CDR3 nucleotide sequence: TGTGCCAGCAGCCGAGATGGGGATCCCTATGGCTACACCTTC.

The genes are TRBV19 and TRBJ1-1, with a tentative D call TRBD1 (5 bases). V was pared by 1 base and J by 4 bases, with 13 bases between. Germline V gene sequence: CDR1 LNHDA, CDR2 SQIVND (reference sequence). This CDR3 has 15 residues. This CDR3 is CASSIGPGSVTEAFF. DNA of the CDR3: TGTGCCAGTAGTATAGGCCCAGGGTCGGTCACTGAAGCTTTCTTT. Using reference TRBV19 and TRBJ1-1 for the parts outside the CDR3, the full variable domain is DGGITQSPKYLFRKEGQNVTLSCEQNLNHDAMYWYRQDPGQGLRLIYYSQIVNDFQKGDIAEGYSVSREKKESFPLTVTSAQKNPTAFYLCASSIGPGSVTEAFFGQGTRLTVV.

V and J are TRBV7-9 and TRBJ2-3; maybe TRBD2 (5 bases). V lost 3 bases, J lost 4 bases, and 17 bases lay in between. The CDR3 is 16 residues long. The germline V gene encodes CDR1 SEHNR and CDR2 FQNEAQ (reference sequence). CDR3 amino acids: CASSLGGLGRADTQYF. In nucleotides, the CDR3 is TGTGCCAGCAGCTTGGGCGGGCTGGGGAGAGCAGATACGCAGTATTTT.

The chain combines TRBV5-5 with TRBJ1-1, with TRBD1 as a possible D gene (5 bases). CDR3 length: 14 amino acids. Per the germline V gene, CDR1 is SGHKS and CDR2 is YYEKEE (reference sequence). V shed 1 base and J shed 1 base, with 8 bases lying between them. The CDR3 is CASSLYQGNTEAFF. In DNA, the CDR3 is TGTGCCAGCAGCTTGTATCAGGGGAACACTGAAGCTTTCTTT.

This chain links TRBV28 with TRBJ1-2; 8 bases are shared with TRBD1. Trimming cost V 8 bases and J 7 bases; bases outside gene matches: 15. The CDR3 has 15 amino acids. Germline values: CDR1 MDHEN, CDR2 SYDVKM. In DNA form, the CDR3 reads TGTGCCAGCTGCCCACCAGGGACAGGTGGCTCTGGCTACACCTTC. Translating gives CASCPPGTGGSGYTF.

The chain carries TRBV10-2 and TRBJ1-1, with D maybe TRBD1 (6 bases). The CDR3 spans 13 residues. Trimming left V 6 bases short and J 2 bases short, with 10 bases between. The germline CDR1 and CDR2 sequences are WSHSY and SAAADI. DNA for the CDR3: TGCGCCAGCAGCGCAGGGGCAAACACTGAAGCTTTCTTT. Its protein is CASSAGANTEAFF.

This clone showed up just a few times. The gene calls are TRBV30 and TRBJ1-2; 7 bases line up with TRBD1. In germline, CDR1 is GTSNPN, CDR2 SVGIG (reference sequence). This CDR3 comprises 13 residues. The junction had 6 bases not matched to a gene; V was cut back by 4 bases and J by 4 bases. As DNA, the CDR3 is TGTGCCTGGACCCAGGGGGGGAGCTATGGCTACACCTTC. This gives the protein CAWTQGGSYGYTF.

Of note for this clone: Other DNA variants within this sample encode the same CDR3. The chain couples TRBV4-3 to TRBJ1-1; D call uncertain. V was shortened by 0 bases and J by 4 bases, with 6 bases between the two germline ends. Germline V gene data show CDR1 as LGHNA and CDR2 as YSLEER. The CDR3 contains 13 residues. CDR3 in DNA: TGCGCCAGCAGCCAAGATCGGGGCACTGAAGCTTTCTTT. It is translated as CASSQDRGTEAFF.

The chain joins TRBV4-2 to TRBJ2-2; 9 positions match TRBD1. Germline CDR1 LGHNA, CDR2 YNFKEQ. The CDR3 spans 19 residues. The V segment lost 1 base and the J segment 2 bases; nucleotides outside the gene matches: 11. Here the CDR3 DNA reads TGTGCCAGCAGCCAAGCCGGGACAGGGTTACAACTTAACACCGGGGAGCTGTTTTTT. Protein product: CASSQAGTGLQLNTGELFF.